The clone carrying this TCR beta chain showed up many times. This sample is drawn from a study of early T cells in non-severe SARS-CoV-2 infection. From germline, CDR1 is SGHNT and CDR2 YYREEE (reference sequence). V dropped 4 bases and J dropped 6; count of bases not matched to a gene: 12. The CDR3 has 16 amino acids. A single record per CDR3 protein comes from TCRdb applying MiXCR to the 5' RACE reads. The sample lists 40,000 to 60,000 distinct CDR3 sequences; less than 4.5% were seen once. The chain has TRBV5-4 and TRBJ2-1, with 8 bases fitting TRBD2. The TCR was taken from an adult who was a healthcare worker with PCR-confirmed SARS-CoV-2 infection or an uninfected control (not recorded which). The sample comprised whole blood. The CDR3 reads CASSGPSGLESNEQFF. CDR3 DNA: TGTGCCAGCAGCGGGCCCTCGGGACTAGAATCCAATGAGCAGTTCTTC.